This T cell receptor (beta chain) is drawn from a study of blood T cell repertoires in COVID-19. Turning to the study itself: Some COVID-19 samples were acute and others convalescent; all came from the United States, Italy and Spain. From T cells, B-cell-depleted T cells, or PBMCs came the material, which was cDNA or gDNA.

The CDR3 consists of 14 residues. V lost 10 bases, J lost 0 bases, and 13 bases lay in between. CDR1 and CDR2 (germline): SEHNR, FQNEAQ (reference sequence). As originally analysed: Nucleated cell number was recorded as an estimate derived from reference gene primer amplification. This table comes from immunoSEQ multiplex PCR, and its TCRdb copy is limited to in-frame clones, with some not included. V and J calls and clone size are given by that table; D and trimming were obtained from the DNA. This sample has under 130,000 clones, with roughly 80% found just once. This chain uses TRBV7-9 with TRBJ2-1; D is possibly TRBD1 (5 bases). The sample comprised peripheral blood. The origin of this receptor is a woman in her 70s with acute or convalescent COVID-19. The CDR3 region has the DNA TGTGCCACCTCTGCAGGGAACTCCTACAATGAGCAGTTCTTC. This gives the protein CATSAGNSYNEQFF. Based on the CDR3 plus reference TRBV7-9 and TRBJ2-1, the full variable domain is DTGVSQNPRHKITKRGQNVTFRCDPISEHNRLYWYRQTLGQGPEFLTYFQNEAQLEKSRLLSDRFSAERPKGSFSTLEIQRTEQGDSAMYLCATSAGNSYNEQFFGPGTRLTVL.